This passage covers 15 T cell receptor beta chains from one sample sequenced in a study of CXCR3-negative and CXCR3-positive naive CD8 T cells. Study outcomes and limitations: TRB CDR3s were more hydrophobic in CXCR3-positive than in CXCR3-negative naive cells.

No antigen has been assigned to these receptors. The TRB cDNA libraries were prepared by 5' RACE with UMI labels. TCRdb re-called the 5' RACE reads and shows each CDR3 protein once, DNA omitted. The table lists around 8,400 distinct CDR3 sequences. Sequencing used naive CXCR3+ CD8+ T cells from blood. Subset meaning: CD45RO-CCR7+CD27+CD95- naive CD8+ T cells expressing CXCR3 (TNR3+). Receptors originate from a human donor in good health. Some clones in this sample may be carry-over from other donors' samples.

The rearrangement uses TRBV18 and TRBJ2-3; TCRdb's assignment of TRBD2 cannot be checked, as there is no DNA. The length of the CDR3 is 18 residues. Germline lookup yields CDR1 KGHSH and CDR2 LQKENI. CDR3 protein: CASSRLSGLAGVSDTQYF.

According to its frequency, this clonotype is medium-sized (0.01 to 0.1%). The gene calls are TRBV7-9 and TRBJ1-1; the D gene TCRdb calls, TRBD1, cannot be checked with no DNA. Germline V gene sequence: CDR1 SEHNR, CDR2 FQNEAQ (reference sequence). The CDR3 has 13 residues. This chain's CDR3 is CASSFQGNTEAFF. The entire variable domain, with the rest obtained from reference TRBV7-9 and TRBJ1-1, is as follows: DTGVSQNPRHKITKRGQNVTFRCDPISEHNRLYWYRQTLGQGPEFLTYFQNEAQLEKSRLLSDRFSAERPKGSFSTLEIQRTEQGDSAMYLCASSFQGNTEAFFGQGTRLTVV.

This clonotype is classed as medium-sized by frequency. The gene calls are TRBV29-1 and TRBJ2-7. CDR3 length: 14 amino acids. Germline values: CDR1 SQVTM, CDR2 ANQGSEA. CDR3: CSVEDPGVPYEQYF.

V is TRBV20-1 and J is TRBJ2-1; the TCRdb call, TRBD2, lacks DNA for checking. The CDR3 extends over 15 amino acids. Looked up from germline, CDR1 is DFQATT and CDR2 is SNEGSKA (reference sequence). The CDR3 sequence is CSAIGLAGSYNEQFF.

The chain recombines TRBV15 with TRBJ1-1; no DNA is available, so the TRBD1 call from TCRdb remains unchecked. This CDR3 contains 11 residues. The germline V gene has CDR1 LNHNV and CDR2 YYDKDF (reference sequence). CDR3 region: CATSVQGEAFF.

The chain combines TRBV5-1 with TRBJ2-1. Germline V CDR1 and CDR2: SGHRS, YFSETQ. This CDR3 contains 11 residues. CDR3 sequence: CASRSGNEQFF.

This clonotype is identified as medium-sized from frequency. This sequence joins TRBV12-3 or TRBV12-4 and TRBJ1-5. The CDR3 is 14 residues long. The CDR3 loop is CASSYSVFNQPQHF.

The chain is built from TRBV5-1 and TRBJ2-1; the TCRdb call, TRBD2, lacks DNA for checking. This CDR3 has 22 residues. Germline V gene lookup returns CDR1 SGHRS and CDR2 YFSETQ. The CDR3 loop is CASSLDFYLDSDQLSSYNEQFF.

This clonotype counts as medium-sized by frequency. This chain uses TRBV14 with TRBJ2-1; the D call of TRBD1 rests on TCRdb alone, since no DNA is present to check it. Germline-derived CDR1 and CDR2 are SGHDN and FVKESK. The CDR3 extends over 14 amino acids. CDR3 protein: CASSQTGAYNEQFF. The variable domain in full, with the rest retrieved from reference TRBV14 and TRBJ2-1, is EAGVTQFPSHSVIEKGQTVTLRCDPISGHDNLYWYRRVMGKEIKFLLHFVKESKQDESGMPNNRFLAERTGGTYSTLKVQPAELEDSGVYFCASSQTGAYNEQFFGPGTRLTVL.

V is TRBV27 and J is TRBJ1-1; lacking DNA, the TRBD1 call made by TCRdb goes unchecked. Germline CDR1 is MNHEY and CDR2 is SMNVEV (reference sequence). This CDR3 contains 15 residues. The CDR3 is CASSLSPGAVTEAFF.

This clonotype is labeled medium-sized (0.01 to 0.1%) based on frequency. The chain recombines TRBV29-1 with TRBJ2-1. The CDR3 spans 15 residues. Germline assignment: CDR1 SQVTM and CDR2 ANQGSEA. The chain's CDR3 is CSVGWAGEVYNEQFF.

By frequency, this clonotype registers medium-sized (0.01 to 0.1%). The chain recombines TRBV29-1 with TRBJ2-1. Germline V CDR1 and CDR2: SQVTM, ANQGSEA. The CDR3 loop spans 12 amino acids. CDR3 loop: CSVLGSLNEQFF.

The chain recombines TRBV20-1 with TRBJ2-1; checking the TCRdb D call of TRBD2 is not possible without DNA. The CDR3 runs to 15 residues. Germline CDR1 is DFQATT and CDR2 is SNEGSKA (reference sequence). CDR3 loop: CSAPFSGNSYNEQFF.

The chain carries TRBV3-1 and TRBJ2-1; as DNA is missing, the TRBD2 call by TCRdb cannot be tested. The CDR3 loop spans 14 amino acids. Germline-derived CDR1 and CDR2 are LGHDT and YNNKEL (reference sequence). The chain's CDR3 is CASSQSLAFVEQFF.

Its frequency marks this clonotype as medium-sized. This sequence joins TRBV29-1 and TRBJ2-1. Per germline, CDR1 SQVTM and CDR2 ANQGSEA. The CDR3 runs 12 residues. CDR3 residues: CSVEERYNEQFF.